These 8 T cell receptor beta chains originate from one sample sequenced in a study of blood T cell repertoires in COVID-19. Clones were sequenced by immunoSEQ multiplex PCR, and TCRdb holds only the in-frame ones, with some missing. The repertoire includes around 65,000 clones, around 80% of them detected once, and 15% to 20% sits in the top ten. Sequences were obtained from peripheral blood. Source of these receptors: a man in his sixties with acute or convalescent COVID-19.

The V call is TRBV28, the J call TRBJ2-7, with D perhaps matching TRBD2 (5 bases). The CDR3 is 13 amino acids. V lost 5 bases and J 7 bases, leaving 15 bases between the germline ends. CDR1 is MDHEN and CDR2 is SYDVKM in the germline V gene. Written as DNA, the CDR3 is TGTGCCAGCAGTCTCCGGGGTTCAAAGGAGCAGTACTTC. Its protein product is CASSLRGSKEQYF.

The chain recombines TRBV19 with TRBJ2-1, with D maybe TRBD1 (6 bases). CDR1 is LNHDA and CDR2 is SQIVND in the germline V gene (reference sequence). Trimming took 3 bases from V and 3 from J, leaving 9 bases between them. The CDR3 has 14 amino acids. The CDR3 DNA reads as TGTGCCAGTAGTATCAGGGGTTACTACAATGAGCAGTTCTTC. Its translation is CASSIRGYYNEQFF.

This chain connects TRBV18 to TRBJ2-1; 11 positions agree with TRBD1. V lost 5 bases to trimming and J lost 8 bases; unmatched junction nucleotides: 5. Germline V gene sequence: CDR1 KGHSH, CDR2 LQKENI. The CDR3 has 14 amino acids. CDR3 nucleotides: TGTGCCAGCTCAACCGGGACAGGGGGGGATGAGCAGTTCTTC. As protein: CASSTGTGGDEQFF.

The chain couples TRBV6-5 to TRBJ2-7; TRBD2 aligns across 13 bases. The CDR3 extends over 15 amino acids. Per the germline V gene, CDR1 is MNHEY and CDR2 is SVGAGI. Trimming cost V 9 bases and J 4 bases; bases outside gene matches: 9. This CDR3 reads CASNHGTSGKYEQYF. In nucleotides, the CDR3 is TGTGCCAGTAATCATGGGACTAGCGGGAAATACGAGCAGTACTTC.

The chain couples TRBV19 to TRBJ2-2; D is ambiguous. The germline V gene encodes CDR1 LNHDA and CDR2 SQIVND (reference sequence). The ends were cut back, 3 bases at V and 4 bases at J, with 9 bases in the middle. The CDR3 is 14 residues long. The CDR3 bases are TGTGCCAGTAGTATGGGCCGACCCACCGGGGAGCTGTTTTTT. Protein product: CASSMGRPTGELFF.

This chain joins TRBV19 and TRBJ1-3, with D unresolved. The CDR3 has 16 amino acids. V was clipped by 4 bases and J by 0 bases, with 13 bases between them. CDR1 and CDR2 (germline): LNHDA, SQIVND (reference sequence). In DNA, the CDR3 is TGTGCCAGTAGTACGGCCAGGAAGGCCTCTGGAAACACCATATATTTT. Translation gives CASSTARKASGNTIYF.

The chain employs TRBV7-8 and TRBJ1-6, with D tentatively TRBD1 (5 bases). CDR3 length equals 15 residues. Germline loops: CDR1 SGHVS, CDR2 FQNEAQ. V was clipped by 3 bases and J by 7 bases, with 13 bases between them. In DNA form, the CDR3 reads TGTGCCAGCAGCTTGGCGGGGGTTGAGAATTCACCCCTCCACTTT. It codes for CASSLAGVENSPLHF.

The rearrangement uses TRBV13 and TRBJ2-5; 11 nucleotides agree with TRBD1. J was trimmed by 6 bases and V by 5 bases; bases with no gene match: 8. The germline V gene has CDR1 PRHDT and CDR2 FYEKMQ (reference sequence). This CDR3 has 15 residues. The CDR3 region has the DNA TGTGCCAGCAGCCCGCGGACAGGGGGCTTGAAGACCCAGTACTTC. Translation: CASSPRTGGLKTQYF.